This note documents a single T cell receptor beta chain sequence. This entry comes from a study of technical replicates of blood from a handful of donors. Some clones are missing from TCRdb's copy, which holds only in-frame ones; the method was immunoSEQ multiplex PCR. The sample includes about 89,000 clones, about 94% of them seen just once. This receptor was identified in a human donor in good health. The sample consisted of T cells isolated from PBMCs.

The CDR3 loop is CSVEDDASGGYTF. The CDR3 DNA reads TGCAGCGTTGAAGACGATGCCTCGGGTGGCTACACCTTC. The V and J genes are TRBV29-1 and TRBJ1-2; D is unresolved. Germline V lookup: CDR1 SQVTM, CDR2 ANQGSEA. V lost 0 bases and J 7 bases, leaving 12 bases between the germline ends. The CDR3 extends over 13 amino acids. Drawing the rest from reference TRBV29-1 and TRBJ1-2, the complete variable domain is SAVISQKPSRDICQRGTSLTIQCQVDSQVTMMFWYRQQPGQSLTLIATANQGSEATYESGFVIDKFPISRPNLTFSTLTVSNMSPEDSSIYLCSVEDDASGGYTFGSGTRLTVV.